One sample yielded the 28 T cell receptor beta chains listed below, sequenced in a study of T cell changes during pregnancy in multiple sclerosis. The protocol was immunoSEQ multiplex PCR, while the TCRdb copy is restricted to in-frame clones and leaves out a portion. The repertoire holds about 65,000 clones, with 85% to 95% as singletons. Sequenced here: CD8+ T cells from peripheral blood mononuclear cells, sampled in the third trimester of pregnancy. Receptor source: a female donor in good health, enrolled as a control in a pregnancy study.

The genes are TRBV9 and TRBJ2-5, with 11 positions matching TRBD2. Germline CDR1 is SGDLS and CDR2 is YYNGEE. V shed 0 bases, J shed 4 bases, and the junction held 5 bases outside the gene matches. CDR3 size: 16 residues. CDR3 in DNA: TGTGCCAGCAGCGTAGGTATAGCGGGGGGGTTAGAGACCCAGTACTTC. Its translation: CASSVGIAGGLETQYF.

This sequence joins TRBV7-6 and TRBJ2-7; 11 nucleotides align to TRBD1. Germline V gene data show CDR1 as SGHVS and CDR2 as FNYEAQ. The CDR3 length is 16 residues. After removal of 5 bases from V and 3 bases from J, the junction contained 9 bases not matched to a gene. In DNA, the CDR3 is TGTGCCAGCAGCCCCCTCCCCGGGACAGGGGGCTACGAGCAGTACTTC. Translation: CASSPLPGTGGYEQYF.

This clone was observed a single time. This chain joins TRBV9 and TRBJ2-5, with 7 positions matching TRBD2. Germline CDR1 is SGDLS and CDR2 is YYNGEE. J lost 1 base, V lost 4 bases, and 13 bases had no gene match. The CDR3 sequence is 17 residues long. As DNA, the CDR3 is TGTGCCAGCAGCCCCTCCGGGACTACGAGAGTCCAAGAGACCCAGTACTTC. Its protein product is CASSPSGTTRVQETQYF.

The genes are TRBV15 and TRBJ2-7, with 7 bases that match TRBD1. The trim removed 0 bases at V and 2 bases at J, leaving 7 bases unmatched. Germline V gives CDR1 LNHNV, CDR2 YYDKDF (reference sequence). The CDR3 sequence is 16 residues long. In DNA, the CDR3 is TGTGCCACCAGCAGAGATCACGAGGGGGCGGCCTACGAGCAGTACTTC. It encodes CATSRDHEGAAYEQYF.

The chain joins TRBV2 to TRBJ2-7; no reliable D call. Per germline, CDR1 SNHLY and CDR2 FYNNEI. CDR3 length: 10 residues. The V and J ends lost 6 bases and 5 bases respectively, with 5 bases between them. CDR3 residues: CASRGHEQYF. CDR3 in DNA: TGTGCCAGCAGGGGCCACGAGCAGTACTTC.

The chain is built from TRBV6-5 and TRBJ1-5; no clear D gene. The V end lost 0 bases, the J end lost 3 bases, and 9 bases lay between the germline ends. Germline V gene lookup returns CDR1 MNHEY and CDR2 SVGAGI. The CDR3 sequence is 15 residues long. CDR3 region: CASSYSPGDNQPQHF. The CDR3 DNA follows: TGTGCCAGCAGTTACTCTCCCGGGGACAATCAGCCCCAGCATTTT.

The gene calls are TRBV27 and TRBJ2-1; 7 positions match TRBD1. CDR3 length equals 13 residues. Germline lookup yields CDR1 MNHEY and CDR2 SMNVEV (reference sequence). The trim removed 6 bases at V and 5 bases at J, leaving 4 bases unmatched. Here the CDR3 reads CASSEDRNNEQFF. For the CDR3, the DNA is TGTGCCAGCAGCGAGGACAGGAACAATGAGCAGTTCTTC.

This clone has just one count. The V and J genes are TRBV7-9 and TRBJ1-4; tentative D call: TRBD1 (5 bases). Trimming pared 1 base from V and 3 bases from J, leaving 9 bases between. The germline V gene encodes CDR1 SEHNR and CDR2 FQNEAQ (reference sequence). The CDR3 is 15 residues long. In nucleotides, the CDR3 is TGTGCCAGCAGCTTAGGGGGGGGGTCTAATGAAAAACTGTTTTTT. Translating gives CASSLGGGSNEKLFF.

This clone was counted between two and nine times. V is TRBV19 and J is TRBJ2-7, with D unresolved. This CDR3 region has 14 residues. The V end was cut by 0 bases, the J end by 2 bases, with 8 bases between. Germline CDR1 and CDR2: LNHDA and SQIVND (reference sequence). CDR3 in amino acids: CASSIDMGTYEQYF. The CDR3 DNA reads as TGTGCCAGTAGTATAGATATGGGCACCTACGAGCAGTACTTC.

This chain connects TRBV7-2 to TRBJ1-1, with D tentatively TRBD1 (6 bases). The CDR3 length is 15 residues. V was clipped by 0 bases and J by 7 bases, with 15 bases between them. CDR1 and CDR2 from the germline V gene are SGHTA and FQGNSA. The CDR3 is CASSLAWGLGDEAFF. The CDR3 coding sequence is TGTGCCAGCAGCTTAGCTTGGGGGCTTGGGGATGAAGCTTTCTTT.

The chain combines TRBV4-2 with TRBJ1-1, with D uncertain. The CDR3 is 15 amino acids. Germline assignment: CDR1 LGHNA and CDR2 YNFKEQ. V was cut by 1 base and J by 4 bases, with 13 bases left in between. Here the CDR3 reads CASSQALRLSTEAFF. The CDR3, as DNA: TGTGCCAGCAGCCAAGCGCTGAGGTTAAGCACTGAAGCTTTCTTT.

The rearrangement joins TRBV6-4 to TRBJ1-2, with 9 bases aligning to TRBD1. The CDR3 contains 14 residues. Germline V lookup: CDR1 MRHNA, CDR2 SNTAGT. V trimming: 6 bases; J trimming: 4 bases; junction bases outside the gene matches: 6. The chain's CDR3 is CASSGTGGGYGYTF. The CDR3 DNA reads TGTGCCAGCAGCGGTACAGGGGGCGGCTATGGCTACACCTTC.

The rearrangement links TRBV19 to TRBJ2-3; 10 bases agree with TRBD1. With V trimmed by 5 bases and J by 4 bases, 3 bases remained unmatched. This CDR3 is 14 amino acids long. From germline, CDR1 is LNHDA and CDR2 SQIVND (reference sequence). The CDR3 is CASSSTGGADTQYF. The CDR3, as DNA: TGTGCCAGTAGTTCGACAGGGGGCGCAGATACGCAGTATTTT.

This clone was observed a few times. The J gene is TRBJ2-7, the V gene TRBV30; 9 nucleotides line up with TRBD1. The length of the CDR3 is 14 residues. The V and J ends lost 2 bases and 4 bases, in that order; junction bases with no gene match: 6. Germline V gene lookup returns CDR1 GTSNPN and CDR2 SVGIG (reference sequence). CDR3 bases: TGTGCCTGGAGTTCTGGGACAGGGAGGTACGAGCAGTACTTC. Its translation: CAWSSGTGRYEQYF. The whole variable domain, filled in from reference TRBV30 and TRBJ2-7, reads SQTIHQWPATLVQPVGSPLSLECTVEGTSNPNLYWYRQAAGRGLQLLFYSVGIGQISSEVPQNLSASRPQDRQFILSSKKLLLSDSGFYLCAWSSGTGRYEQYFGPGTRLTVT.

This chain connects TRBV7-8 to TRBJ2-6; no clear D gene. Germline CDR1 is SGHVS and CDR2 is FQNEAQ. The CDR3 is 17 amino acids. Trimming shortened V by 0 bases and J by 2 bases, and 11 bases separated the two germline ends. The CDR3 region has the DNA TGTGCCAGCAGCTTAGCGCCCACAGTCCCTGGGGCCAACGTCCTGACTTTC. Translating gives CASSLAPTVPGANVLTF.

The chain combines TRBV7-9 with TRBJ1-5; D is unresolved. The V end was cut by 2 bases, the J end by 5 bases, with 7 bases between. The CDR3 totals 13 residues. Germline V gene sequence: CDR1 SEHNR, CDR2 FQNEAQ (reference sequence). CDR3 coding DNA: TGTGCCAGCAGCTTATTCGGGGATCAGCCCCAGCATTTT. Its translation: CASSLFGDQPQHF.

This sequence joins TRBV5-6 and TRBJ2-5; a weak D match, TRBD2 (6 bases). The germline V gene has CDR1 SGHDT and CDR2 YYEEEE. The CDR3 runs 14 residues. Trimming cost V 2 bases and J 5 bases, with 13 bases left between them. CDR3 in amino acids: CASSLPTRSETQYF. DNA of the CDR3: TGTGCCAGCAGCTTACCGACTAGATCGGAGACCCAGTACTTC.

The genes are TRBV27 and TRBJ1-2; D ambiguous. CDR1 MNHEY and CDR2 SMNVEV come from the germline V gene (reference sequence). Trimming pared 4 bases from V and 5 bases from J, leaving 14 bases between. The CDR3 covers 14 residues. The CDR3 sequence: CASSSGLSFYGYTF. CDR3 in DNA: TGTGCCAGCAGTTCGGGTTTGAGCTTTTATGGCTACACCTTC.

J is TRBJ1-4 and V is TRBV7-9, with D possibly TRBD1 on 6 matching bases. The CDR3 consists of 14 residues. The V end lost 7 bases, the J end lost 4 bases, and 13 bases lay between the germline ends. CDR1 SEHNR and CDR2 FQNEAQ come from the germline V gene (reference sequence). This CDR3 reads CASNPQGFNEKLFF. CDR3 in DNA: TGTGCCAGCAACCCACAGGGATTTAATGAAAAACTGTTTTTT.

This chain uses TRBV2 with TRBJ1-4, with D tentatively TRBD1 (6 bases). Germline V gene sequence: CDR1 SNHLY, CDR2 FYNNEI. This CDR3 region has 19 residues. V shed 5 bases and J shed 6 bases, with 28 bases lying between them. CDR3 nucleotides: TGTGCCAGCAGTCCAGAGCTTACAGGGAACCCCCGGTTCGATGAAAAACTGTTTTTT. Amino acids: CASSPELTGNPRFDEKLFF.

DNA of the CDR3: TGTGCCAGCAGTGGACTGCGGACAGGGGACCTCTATGGCTACACCTTC. Amino acid sequence: CASSGLRTGDLYGYTF. The rearrangement links TRBV27 to TRBJ1-2; 9 bases are a match to TRBD1. Germline V lookup: CDR1 MNHEY, CDR2 SMNVEV (reference sequence). Unmatched junction bases numbered 11, after V lost 5 bases and J lost 4 bases. This CDR3 is built from 16 residues.

This clone was picked up many times. This chain joins TRBV2 and TRBJ2-7; TRBD1 aligns across 9 bases. Looked up from germline, CDR1 is SNHLY and CDR2 is FYNNEI. The CDR3 runs 19 residues. V lost 0 bases to trimming and J lost 3 bases; unmatched junction nucleotides: 15. The CDR3 DNA reads TGTGCCAGCAGTGAAGCGCCCTGGACAGGGGATAGATCAAGCTACGAGCAGTACTTC. It yields the protein CASSEAPWTGDRSSYEQYF.

The rearrangement uses TRBV4-3 and TRBJ2-7; 11 positions match TRBD1. Germline-derived CDR1 and CDR2 are LGHNA and YSLEER. CDR3 length equals 17 residues. The V and J ends lost 3 bases and 3 bases, in that order; junction bases with no gene match: 10. In DNA form, the CDR3 reads TGCGCCAGCAGCCAGGTCACCGGACAGGGGGCAGTCTACGAGCAGTACTTC. This encodes CASSQVTGQGAVYEQYF.

The V and J genes are TRBV27 and TRBJ2-1, with 7 bases aligning to TRBD1. This CDR3 spans 13 amino acids. CDR1 MNHEY and CDR2 SMNVEV come from the germline V gene (reference sequence). V lost 8 bases, J lost 6 bases, and 7 bases stayed unmatched. The CDR3: CASVGDRSNEQFF. The CDR3 DNA is TGTGCCAGCGTTGGGGACAGAAGCAATGAGCAGTTCTTC.

The chain employs TRBV5-6 and TRBJ1-1, with D unclear. The CDR3 spans 12 residues. The ends were cut back, 3 bases at V and 5 bases at J, with 8 bases in the middle. CDR1 is SGHDT, CDR2 YYEEEE, per germline. The DNA for the CDR3 is TGTGCCAGCAGCTACAGTTCGACTGAAGCTTTCTTT. Translating gives CASSYSSTEAFF.

This clone occurred once. The chain uses TRBV27 and TRBJ2-7; 9 bases fit TRBD1. The CDR3 has 15 amino acids. Germline V gene lookup returns CDR1 MNHEY and CDR2 SMNVEV (reference sequence). V trimming: 8 bases; J trimming: 1 base; junction bases outside the gene matches: 9. The CDR3 loop reads CASQRGTGNSYEQYF. The CDR3, as DNA: TGTGCCAGCCAACGAGGGACAGGGAATTCCTACGAGCAGTACTTC.

V usage is TRBV4-1 and J usage is TRBJ1-1; tentatively, D is TRBD1 (5 bases). Germline V gives CDR1 MGHRA, CDR2 YSYEKL. The length of the CDR3 is 13 residues. Between the trimmed V and J ends, which lost 4 bases and 3 bases, there was a span of 9 bases. The CDR3 DNA reads as TGCGCCAGCAGCCGGGGCCGGGACACTGAAGCTTTCTTT. It translates to CASSRGRDTEAFF.

V and J are TRBV27 and TRBJ2-7, with TRBD1 identical over 12 bases. The CDR3 has 17 residues. CDR1 and CDR2 from the germline V gene are MNHEY and SMNVEV (reference sequence). Losses at the gene ends were 5 bases for V and 10 bases for J; bases not matched to a gene: 18. This CDR3 reads CASSVDPGQGAAGDQYF. The CDR3 DNA is TGTGCCAGCAGTGTCGACCCGGGACAGGGGGCAGCCGGGGACCAGTACTTC.